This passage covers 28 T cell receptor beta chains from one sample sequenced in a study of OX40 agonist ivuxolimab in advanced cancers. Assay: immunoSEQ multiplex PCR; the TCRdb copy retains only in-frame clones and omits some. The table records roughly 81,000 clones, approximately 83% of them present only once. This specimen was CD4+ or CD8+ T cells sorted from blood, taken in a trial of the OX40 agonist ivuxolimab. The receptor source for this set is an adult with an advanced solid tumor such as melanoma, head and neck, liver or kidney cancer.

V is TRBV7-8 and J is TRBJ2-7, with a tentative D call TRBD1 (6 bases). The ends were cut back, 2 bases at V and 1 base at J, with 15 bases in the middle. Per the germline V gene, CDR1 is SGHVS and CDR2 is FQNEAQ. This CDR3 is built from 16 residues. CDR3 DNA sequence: TGTGCCAGCAGCTTAAGGTCAGGGGACGGATCCTACGAGCAGTACTTC. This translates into CASSLRSGDGSYEQYF. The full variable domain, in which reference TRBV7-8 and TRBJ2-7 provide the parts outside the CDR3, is GAGVSQSPRYKVAKRGQDVALRCDPISGHVSLFWYQQALGQGPEFLTYFQNEAQLDKSGLPSDRFFAERPEGSVSTLKIQRTQQEDSAVYLCASSLRSGDGSYEQYFGPGTRLTVT.

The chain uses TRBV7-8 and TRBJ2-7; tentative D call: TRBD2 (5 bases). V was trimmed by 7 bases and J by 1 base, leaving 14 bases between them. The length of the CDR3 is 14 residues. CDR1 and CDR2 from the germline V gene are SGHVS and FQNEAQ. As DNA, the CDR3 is TGTGCCAGCAAAACGGCCGGGATTTCCTACGAGCAGTACTTC. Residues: CASKTAGISYEQYF.

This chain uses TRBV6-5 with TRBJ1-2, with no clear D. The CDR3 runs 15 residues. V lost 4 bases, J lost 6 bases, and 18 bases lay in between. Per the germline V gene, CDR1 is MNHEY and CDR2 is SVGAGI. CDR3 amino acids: CASSFQPGQPNGYTF. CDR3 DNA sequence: TGTGCCAGCAGTTTTCAACCGGGCCAGCCAAATGGCTACACCTTC.

DNA for the CDR3: TGCAGCGTTGAAGGTACAGCGGGAGAGCAGTTCTTC. Its translation: CSVEGTAGEQFF. The chain is built from TRBV29-1 and TRBJ2-1; TRBD2 agrees at 7 bases. CDR1 is SQVTM and CDR2 is ANQGSEA in the germline V gene. Trimming took 1 base from V and 10 from J; bases not matched to a gene: 4. The CDR3 loop spans 12 amino acids.

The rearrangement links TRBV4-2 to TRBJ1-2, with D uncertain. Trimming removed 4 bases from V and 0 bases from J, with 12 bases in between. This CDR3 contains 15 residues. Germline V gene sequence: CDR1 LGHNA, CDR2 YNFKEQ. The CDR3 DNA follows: TGTGCCAGCAGCCCAGAACATCAGCCTAACTATGGCTACACCTTC. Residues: CASSPEHQPNYGYTF.

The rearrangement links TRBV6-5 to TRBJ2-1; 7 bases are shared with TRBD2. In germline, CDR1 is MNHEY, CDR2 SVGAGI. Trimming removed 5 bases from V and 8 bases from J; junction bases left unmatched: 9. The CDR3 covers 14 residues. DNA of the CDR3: TGTGCCAGCAGTGACACGTTGGGGGGGGATGAGCAGTTCTTC. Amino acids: CASSDTLGGDEQFF.

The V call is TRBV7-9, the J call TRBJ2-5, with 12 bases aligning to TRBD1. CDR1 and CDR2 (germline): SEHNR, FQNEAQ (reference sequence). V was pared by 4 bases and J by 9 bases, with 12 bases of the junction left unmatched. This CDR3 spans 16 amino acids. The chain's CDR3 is CASSSSPRGQGAAQYF. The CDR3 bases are TGTGCCAGCAGCTCCTCGCCGAGGGGACAGGGGGCCGCCCAGTACTTC.

This CDR3 is CASSLGTPGANVLTF. Written as DNA, the CDR3 is TGTGCCAGCAGCTTAGGAACCCCTGGGGCCAACGTCCTGACTTTC. The chain couples TRBV13 to TRBJ2-6; D gene unclear. Trimming took 0 bases from V and 2 from J, leaving 5 bases between them. The germline CDR1 and CDR2 sequences are PRHDT and FYEKMQ (reference sequence). The CDR3 sequence is 15 residues long.

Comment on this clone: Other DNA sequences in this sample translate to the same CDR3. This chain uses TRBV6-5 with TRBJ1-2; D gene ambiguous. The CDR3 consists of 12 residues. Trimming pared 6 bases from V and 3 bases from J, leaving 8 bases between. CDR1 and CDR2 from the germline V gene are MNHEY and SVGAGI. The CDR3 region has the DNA TGTGCCAGCAGCCGCGGGGACTATGGCTACACCTTC. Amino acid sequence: CASSRGDYGYTF.

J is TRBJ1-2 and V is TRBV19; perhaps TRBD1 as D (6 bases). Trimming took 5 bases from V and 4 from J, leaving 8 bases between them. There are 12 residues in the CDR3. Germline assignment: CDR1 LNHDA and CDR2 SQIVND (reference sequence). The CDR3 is CASSQQGYGYTF. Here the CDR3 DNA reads TGTGCCAGTAGTCAACAGGGCTATGGCTACACCTTC.

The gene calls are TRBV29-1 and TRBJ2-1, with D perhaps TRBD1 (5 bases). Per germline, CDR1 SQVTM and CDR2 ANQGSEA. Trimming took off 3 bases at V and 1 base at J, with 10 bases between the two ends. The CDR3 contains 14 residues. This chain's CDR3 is CSVDPQGSYNEQFF. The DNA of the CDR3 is TGCAGCGTTGATCCTCAGGGTTCCTACAATGAGCAGTTCTTC.

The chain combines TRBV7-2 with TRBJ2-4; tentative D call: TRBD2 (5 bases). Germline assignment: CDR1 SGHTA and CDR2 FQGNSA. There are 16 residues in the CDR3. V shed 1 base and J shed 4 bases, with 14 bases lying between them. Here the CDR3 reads CASSLEAAQAKNIQYF. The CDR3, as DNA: TGTGCCAGCAGCTTAGAAGCGGCCCAGGCGAAAAACATTCAGTACTTC. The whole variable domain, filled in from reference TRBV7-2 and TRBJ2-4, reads GAGVSQSPSNKVTEKGKDVELRCDPISGHTALYWYRQSLGQGLEFLIYFQGNSAPDKSGLPSDRFSAERTGGSVSTLTIQRTQQEDSAVYLCASSLEAAQAKNIQYFGAGTRLSVL.

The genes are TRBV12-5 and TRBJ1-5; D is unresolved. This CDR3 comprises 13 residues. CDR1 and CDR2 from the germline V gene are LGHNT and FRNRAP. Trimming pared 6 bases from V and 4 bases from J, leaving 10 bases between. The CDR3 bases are TGTGCTAGTGGCCCACCGGGAAATCAGCCCCAGCATTTT. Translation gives CASGPPGNQPQHF.

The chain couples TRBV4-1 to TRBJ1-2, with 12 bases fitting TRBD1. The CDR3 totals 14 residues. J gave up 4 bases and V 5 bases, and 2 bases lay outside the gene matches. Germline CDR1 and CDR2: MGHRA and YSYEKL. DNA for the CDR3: TGCGCCAGCAGCACGGGACAGGGGGCCTATGGCTACACCTTC. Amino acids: CASSTGQGAYGYTF.

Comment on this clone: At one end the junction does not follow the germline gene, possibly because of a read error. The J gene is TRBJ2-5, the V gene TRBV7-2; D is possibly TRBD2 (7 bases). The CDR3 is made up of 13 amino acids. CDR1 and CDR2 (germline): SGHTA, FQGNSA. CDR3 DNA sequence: TGTGCCAGCAGCGACAGGAGTGGGCGGGGGCGGGACTTC. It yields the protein CASSDRSGRGRDF.

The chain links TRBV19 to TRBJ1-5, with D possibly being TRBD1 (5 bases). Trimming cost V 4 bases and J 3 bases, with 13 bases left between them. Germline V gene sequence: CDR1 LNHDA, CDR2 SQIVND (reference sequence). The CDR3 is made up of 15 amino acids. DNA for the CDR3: TGTGCCAGTAGTACAGGAACGGGGCCCAATCAGCCCCAGCATTTT. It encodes CASSTGTGPNQPQHF.

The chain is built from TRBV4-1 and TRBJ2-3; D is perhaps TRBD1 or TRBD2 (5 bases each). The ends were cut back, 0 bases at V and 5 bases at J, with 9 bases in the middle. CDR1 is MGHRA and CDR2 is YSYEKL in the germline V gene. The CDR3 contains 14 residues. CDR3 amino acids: CASSQDKGRDTQYF. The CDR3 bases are TGCGCCAGCAGCCAAGATAAGGGGAGAGATACGCAGTATTTT.

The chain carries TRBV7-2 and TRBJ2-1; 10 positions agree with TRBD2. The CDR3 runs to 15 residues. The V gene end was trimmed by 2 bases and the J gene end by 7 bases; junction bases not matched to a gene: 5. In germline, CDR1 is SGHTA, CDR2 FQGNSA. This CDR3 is CASSLSIAGGNEQFF. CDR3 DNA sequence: TGTGCCAGCAGCTTATCCATAGCGGGAGGAAATGAGCAGTTCTTC.

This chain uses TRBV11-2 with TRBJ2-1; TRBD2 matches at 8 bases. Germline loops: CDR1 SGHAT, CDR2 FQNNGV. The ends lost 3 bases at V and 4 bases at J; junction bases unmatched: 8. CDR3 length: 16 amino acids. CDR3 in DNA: TGTGCCAGCAGCTTCCAGCGGGAGCGCGTGTACAATGAGCAGTTCTTC. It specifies CASSFQRERVYNEQFF.

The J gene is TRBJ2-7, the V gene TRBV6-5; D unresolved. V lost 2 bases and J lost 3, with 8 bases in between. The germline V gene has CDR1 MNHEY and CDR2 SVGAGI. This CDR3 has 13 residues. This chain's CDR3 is CASSYGRDYEQYF. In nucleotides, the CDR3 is TGTGCCAGCAGTTACGGTAGGGACTACGAGCAGTACTTC.

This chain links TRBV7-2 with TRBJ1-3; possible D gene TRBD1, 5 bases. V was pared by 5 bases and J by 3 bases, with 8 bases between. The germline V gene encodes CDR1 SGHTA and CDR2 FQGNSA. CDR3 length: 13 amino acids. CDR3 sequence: CASSTGFGNTIYF. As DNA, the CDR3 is TGTGCCAGCAGCACAGGCTTTGGAAACACCATATATTTT.

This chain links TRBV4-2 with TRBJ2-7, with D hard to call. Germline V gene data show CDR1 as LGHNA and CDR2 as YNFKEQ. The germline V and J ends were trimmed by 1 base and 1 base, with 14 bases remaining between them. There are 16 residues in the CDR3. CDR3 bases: TGTGCCAGCAGCCAAGCGGGTGGCCCGAAATCCTACGAGCAGTACTTC. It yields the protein CASSQAGGPKSYEQYF.

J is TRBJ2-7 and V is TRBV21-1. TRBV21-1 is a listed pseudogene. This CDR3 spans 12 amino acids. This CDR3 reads CASSQVRHEQYF. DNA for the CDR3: TGTGCCAGCAGCCAAGTCCGGCACGAGCAGTACTTC.

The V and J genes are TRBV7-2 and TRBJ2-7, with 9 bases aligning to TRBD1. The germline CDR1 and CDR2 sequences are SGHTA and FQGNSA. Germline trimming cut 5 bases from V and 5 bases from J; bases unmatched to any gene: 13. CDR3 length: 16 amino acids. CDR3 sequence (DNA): TGTGCCAGCAGCGAGATCGGACAGGGGCTGGGCGACGAGCAGTACTTC. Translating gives CASSEIGQGLGDEQYF.

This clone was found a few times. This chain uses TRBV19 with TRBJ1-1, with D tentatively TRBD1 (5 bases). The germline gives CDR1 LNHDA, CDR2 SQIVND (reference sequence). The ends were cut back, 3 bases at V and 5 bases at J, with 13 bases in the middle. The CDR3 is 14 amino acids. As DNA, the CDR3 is TGTGCCAGTAGTATTCGGGGGGGGAGGACTGAAGCTTTCTTT. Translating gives CASSIRGGRTEAFF.

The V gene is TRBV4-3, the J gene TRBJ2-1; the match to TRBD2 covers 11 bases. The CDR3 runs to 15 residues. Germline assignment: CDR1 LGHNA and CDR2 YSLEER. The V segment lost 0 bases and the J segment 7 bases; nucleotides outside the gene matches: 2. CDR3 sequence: CASSQDSGGGNEQFF. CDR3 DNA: TGCGCCAGCAGCCAAGATAGCGGGGGGGGAAATGAGCAGTTCTTC.

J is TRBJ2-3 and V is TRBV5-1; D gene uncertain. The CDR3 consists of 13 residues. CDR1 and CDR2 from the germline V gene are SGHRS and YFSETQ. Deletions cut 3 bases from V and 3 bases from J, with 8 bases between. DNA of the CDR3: TGCGCCAGCAGCTCGGATTTTACAGATACGCAGTATTTT. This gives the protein CASSSDFTDTQYF.

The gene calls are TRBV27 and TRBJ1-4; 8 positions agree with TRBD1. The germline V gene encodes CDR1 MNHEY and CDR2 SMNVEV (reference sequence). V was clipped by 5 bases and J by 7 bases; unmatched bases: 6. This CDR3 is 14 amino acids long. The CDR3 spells CASSLTGGSEKLFF. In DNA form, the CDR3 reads TGTGCCAGCAGTCTAACAGGGGGTAGTGAAAAACTGTTTTTT.